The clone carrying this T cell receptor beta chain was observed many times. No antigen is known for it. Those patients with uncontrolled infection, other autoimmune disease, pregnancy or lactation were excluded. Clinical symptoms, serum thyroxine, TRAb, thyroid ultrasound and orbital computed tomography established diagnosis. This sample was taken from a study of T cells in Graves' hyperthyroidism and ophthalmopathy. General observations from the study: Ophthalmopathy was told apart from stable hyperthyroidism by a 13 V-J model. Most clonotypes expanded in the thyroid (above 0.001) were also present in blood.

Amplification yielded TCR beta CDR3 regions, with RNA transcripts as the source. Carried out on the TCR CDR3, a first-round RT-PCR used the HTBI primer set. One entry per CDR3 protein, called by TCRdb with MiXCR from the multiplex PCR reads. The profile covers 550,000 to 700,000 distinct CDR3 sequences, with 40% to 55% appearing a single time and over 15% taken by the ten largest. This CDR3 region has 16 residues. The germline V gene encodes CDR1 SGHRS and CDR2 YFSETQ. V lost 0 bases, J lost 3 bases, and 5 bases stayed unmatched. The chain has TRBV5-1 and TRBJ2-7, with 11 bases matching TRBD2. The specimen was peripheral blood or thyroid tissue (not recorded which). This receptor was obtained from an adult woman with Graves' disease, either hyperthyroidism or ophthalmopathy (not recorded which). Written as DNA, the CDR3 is TGCGCCAGCAGCTTGGACGTTGGGACTAGCGGCTACGAGCAGTACTTC. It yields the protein CASSLDVGTSGYEQYF.